This is a list of T cell receptor beta chains from one sample in a study of monozygotic twins with inflammatory bowel disease. TCRdb reprocessed the 5' RACE reads and keeps a single row for each CDR3 protein, giving no DNA. In total, the table holds around 370,000 distinct CDR3 sequences. What was sequenced was blood. The receptors shown here come from a human donor with ulcerative colitis or Crohn's disease, or a healthy co-twin of an affected twin (not recorded which). Both conserved end residues are part of each CDR3.

V	J	CDR3
TRBV7-2	TRBJ2-5	CASSPGLVPETQYF
TRBV6-5	TRBJ2-7	CASSSSRPYEQYF
TRBV6-2/TRBV6-3	TRBJ2-4	CASSRTRTLDIQYF
TRBV19	TRBJ1-1	CASSPQGSANTEAFF
TRBV19	TRBJ2-7	CASSWGAGYEQYF
TRBV6-2/TRBV6-3	TRBJ2-7	CASTPDGAGGKEQYF
TRBV7-3	TRBJ1-2	CASSLTGTGEDYGYTF
TRBV25-1	TRBJ1-3	CASSEYNRPGNTIYF
TRBV5-1	TRBJ1-2	CASSFHGEANYGYTF
TRBV4-3	TRBJ2-7	CASSHPGTYHSYEQYF